The 9 T cell receptor beta chains below were found in one sample sequenced in a study of Ad26.COV2.S vaccination and SARS-CoV-2 variants. Data came from immunoSEQ multiplex PCR; TCRdb stores just in-frame clones and leaves some out. The table lists about 320,000 clones, around four fifths of them singletons. Stated treatment: around 19 received Ad26.COV2.S at low or high dose, single or two shots; about 5 received placebo; per-sample allocation not given. The samples date from day 63 after the first vaccine or placebo injection. Specimen: peripheral blood, collected in a trial of Ad26.COV2.S vaccine versus placebo. The receptor set was obtained from a person aged 18 to 59 who received the Ad26.COV2.S COVID-19 vaccine or a placebo.

The chain has TRBV19 and TRBJ1-3; D uncertain. The germline V gene has CDR1 LNHDA and CDR2 SQIVND (reference sequence). The CDR3 is 15 amino acids. Trimming took off 1 base at V and 0 bases at J, with 7 bases between the two ends. CDR3 sequence: CASSIASFSGNTIYF. For the CDR3, the DNA is TGTGCCAGTAGTATAGCGAGCTTCTCTGGAAACACCATATATTTT.

This sequence joins TRBV7-8 and TRBJ1-3; D not certain. The CDR3 contains 14 residues. The V and J ends lost 5 bases and 0 bases respectively, with 8 bases between them. Germline assignment: CDR1 SGHVS and CDR2 FQNEAQ. As DNA, the CDR3 is TGTGCCAGCAGCGTCACTCTCTCTGGAAACACCATATATTTT. Translating gives CASSVTLSGNTIYF.

Only a few counts were recorded for this clone. The chain combines TRBV19 with TRBJ2-7, with 8 bases that match TRBD1. V gave up 6 bases and J gave up 3 bases; unmatched junction bases: 10. Germline CDR1 is LNHDA and CDR2 is SQIVND (reference sequence). The CDR3 totals 15 residues. The CDR3, as DNA: TGTGCCAGTAGCCCCGGCAGGGGGCTTTACTACGAGCAGTACTTC. Its translation is CASSPGRGLYYEQYF.

The chain is built from TRBV7-8 and TRBJ1-5; D uncertain. Trimming cost V 1 base and J 0 bases, with 7 bases left between them. Germline V CDR1 and CDR2: SGHVS, FQNEAQ. This CDR3 spans 15 amino acids. The CDR3 DNA follows: TGTGCCAGCAGCTTAGGGGTGAATAGCAATCAGCCCCAGCATTTT. Translating it yields CASSLGVNSNQPQHF.

The chain recombines TRBV29-1 with TRBJ2-7, with TRBD1 matching 7 bases. This CDR3 has 13 residues. V trimming: 3 bases; J trimming: 7 bases; junction bases outside the gene matches: 9. CDR1 and CDR2 (germline): SQVTM, ANQGSEA. CDR3 nucleotides: TGCAGCGTTGAGGGGTCACAGGGGATGGAGCAGTACTTC. The encoded protein is CSVEGSQGMEQYF.

The chain uses TRBV2 and TRBJ2-3; 7 bases agree with TRBD1. The CDR3 totals 16 residues. CDR1 is SNHLY, CDR2 FYNNEI, per germline. The trim removed 6 bases at V and 0 bases at J, leaving 9 bases unmatched. The CDR3 reads CASSVPGQKSTDTQYF. In DNA form, the CDR3 reads TGTGCCAGCAGCGTCCCGGGACAGAAAAGCACAGATACGCAGTATTTT. The variable domain in full, with the rest retrieved from reference TRBV2 and TRBJ2-3, is EPEVTQTPSHQVTQMGQEVILRCVPISNHLYFYWYRQILGQKVEFLVSFYNNEISEKSEIFDDQFSVERPDGSNFTLKIRSTKLEDSAMYFCASSVPGQKSTDTQYFGPGTRLTVL.

This sequence joins TRBV7-9 and TRBJ2-2; D unresolved. The CDR3 loop spans 14 amino acids. V lost 5 bases and J lost 6, with 13 bases in between. CDR1 is SEHNR, CDR2 FQNEAQ, per germline (reference sequence). The CDR3 sequence: CASSLPQVAGELFF. CDR3 bases: TGTGCCAGCAGCCTGCCTCAGGTGGCCGGGGAGCTGTTTTTT.

This clone occurred a few times. This chain links TRBV4-2 with TRBJ2-2; D is ambiguous. The V gene's germline CDR1 is LGHNA and CDR2 YNFKEQ. V lost 4 bases and J lost 3, with 12 bases in between. This CDR3 region has 15 residues. CDR3 region: CASSRVDGYTGELFF. CDR3 coding DNA: TGTGCCAGCAGCCGAGTGGATGGCTACACCGGGGAGCTGTTTTTT.

This clone was seen just once. CDR3 in DNA: TGTGCCAGCAGCTTAATCGGGGCAGATACGCAGTATTTT. Translated, it gives CASSLIGADTQYF. The chain uses TRBV7-3 and TRBJ2-3; maybe TRBD2 (5 bases). This CDR3 region has 13 residues. Germline-derived CDR1 and CDR2 are SGHTA and FQGTGA. V gave up 1 base and J gave up 4 bases, with 6 bases separating them.